These 7 T cell receptor beta chains were sequenced from one sample in a study of blood T cells in healthy people across ages. Primed by a sample-barcoded 5' primer and a J-beta primer mix, a second PCR proceeded for roughly 7 to 11 cycles. TCRdb re-called the 5' RACE reads through MiXCR, storing one row per CDR3 protein. Here the sample spans about 1.5 million distinct CDR3 sequences, roughly 45% being singletons. The sequencing sample was made of blood. These receptors were taken from a woman aged 18-29 years in good health.

This clonotype appeared a few times. This sequence joins TRBV7-6 and TRBJ1-1, with TRBD1 as a possible D gene (5 bases). Germline CDR1 is SGHVS and CDR2 is FNYEAQ. This CDR3 region has 14 residues. The V gene lost 1 base and the J gene lost 4 bases, with 10 bases spanning the gap. The CDR3 loop reads CASSLVSGTTEAFF. As DNA, the CDR3 is TGTGCCAGCAGCTTAGTATCGGGGACCACTGAAGCTTTCTTT.

This clonotype appeared many times. The gene calls are TRBV20-1 and TRBJ1-3; 7 positions match TRBD1. The CDR3 totals 12 residues. Germline CDR1 DFQATT, CDR2 SNEGSKA (reference sequence). Germline trimming cut 3 bases from V and 8 bases from J; bases unmatched to any gene: 4. CDR3 nucleotide sequence: TGCAGTGCTAGTTCAGGGGGGGACACCATATATTTT. Translated: CSASSGGDTIYF.

V usage is TRBV7-9 and J usage is TRBJ2-7; D may be TRBD2 (5 bases). The CDR3 loop spans 12 amino acids. V was cut by 2 bases and J by 5 bases, with 7 bases left in between. CDR1 and CDR2 from the germline V gene are SEHNR and FQNEAQ (reference sequence). The CDR3 DNA follows: TGTGCCAGCAGCTTAAAACTAGACGAGCAGTACTTC. Its translation is CASSLKLDEQYF.

The V and J genes are TRBV5-6 and TRBJ1-4; D is perhaps TRBD1 (5 bases). The CDR3 runs to 15 residues. Trimming stripped 0 bases from V and 8 bases from J, with 14 bases between. Germline loops: CDR1 SGHDT, CDR2 YYEEEE. CDR3 residues: CASSLVQGEGEKLFF. CDR3 DNA sequence: TGTGCCAGCAGCTTGGTGCAGGGTGAAGGGGAAAAACTGTTTTTT.

The rearrangement uses TRBV4-2 and TRBJ2-1, with D tentatively TRBD2 (6 bases). Germline loops: CDR1 LGHNA, CDR2 YNFKEQ. The V gene lost 0 bases and the J gene lost 3 bases, with 9 bases spanning the gap. The CDR3 runs to 15 residues. CDR3 sequence: CASSQEDGSYNEQFF. In DNA form, the CDR3 reads TGTGCCAGCAGCCAAGAGGACGGGAGCTACAATGAGCAGTTCTTC.

The J gene is TRBJ2-1, the V gene TRBV7-8; 13 bases are shared with TRBD2. This CDR3 has 16 amino acids. Germline V gene data show CDR1 as SGHVS and CDR2 as FQNEAQ. With V trimmed by 3 bases and J by 7 bases, 6 bases remained unmatched. The CDR3 nucleotides are TGTGCCAGCAGCTTTACTAGCGGGGGGGCATGGAATGAGCAGTTCTTC. Protein: CASSFTSGGAWNEQFF.

The sample holds a few counts of this clonotype. This rearrangement joins TRBV27 to TRBJ2-7; no reliable D call. This CDR3 comprises 15 residues. Trimming removed 0 bases from V and 2 bases from J, with 11 bases in between. Germline V lookup: CDR1 MNHEY, CDR2 SMNVEV (reference sequence). CDR3 residues: CASSLSGSSAYEQYF. CDR3 nucleotides: TGTGCCAGCAGTTTATCGGGATCCTCAGCCTACGAGCAGTACTTC.